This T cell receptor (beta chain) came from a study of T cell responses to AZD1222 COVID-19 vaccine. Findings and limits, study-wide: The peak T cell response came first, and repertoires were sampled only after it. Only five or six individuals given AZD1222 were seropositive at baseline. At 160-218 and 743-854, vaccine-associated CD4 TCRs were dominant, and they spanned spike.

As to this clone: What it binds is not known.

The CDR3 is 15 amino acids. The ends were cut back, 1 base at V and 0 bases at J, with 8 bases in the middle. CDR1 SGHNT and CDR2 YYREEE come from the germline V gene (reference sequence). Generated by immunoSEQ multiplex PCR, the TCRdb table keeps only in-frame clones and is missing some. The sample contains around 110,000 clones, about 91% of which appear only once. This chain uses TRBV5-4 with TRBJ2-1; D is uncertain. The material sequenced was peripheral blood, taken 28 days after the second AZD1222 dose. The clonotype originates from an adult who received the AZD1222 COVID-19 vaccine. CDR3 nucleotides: TGTGCCAGCAGCTTGAAGTCTCACTCCTACAATGAGCAGTTCTTC. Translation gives CASSLKSHSYNEQFF.